These 8 T cell receptor beta chains were sequenced from one sample in a study of CD8+ T cells in alopecia areata. The treatment here: oral pan-JAK inhibitor, 5-10 mg twice daily. cDNA serving as the sequencing template came from extracted, reverse transcribed RNA. The protocol was immunoSEQ multiplex PCR, while the TCRdb copy is restricted to in-frame clones and leaves out a portion. Of roughly 210,000 clones in the sample, 40% to 45% are singletons; the top ten hold roughly 2.8%. The material was CD4+ T cells sorted from blood, obtained at approximately week 36, from a patient treated with tofacitinib. Every receptor here comes from a human donor with alopecia areata.

The chain combines TRBV18 with TRBJ1-5, with 9 bases lining up with TRBD1. V lost 0 bases, J lost 5 bases, and 2 bases stayed unmatched. Per the germline V gene, CDR1 is KGHSH and CDR2 is LQKENI. This CDR3 spans 15 amino acids. CDR3 region: CASSPPGQGDQPQHF. The DNA for the CDR3 is TGTGCCAGCTCACCACCGGGACAGGGAGATCAGCCCCAGCATTTT.

This clone was counted between two and nine times. V is TRBV27 and J is TRBJ2-7; D is uncertain. The V and J ends lost 5 bases and 5 bases respectively, with 13 bases between them. The CDR3 is made up of 13 amino acids. CDR1 and CDR2 from the germline V gene are MNHEY and SMNVEV (reference sequence). In DNA form, the CDR3 reads TGTGCCAGCAGTACCCCGGTAGGGAACGAGCAGTACTTC. Translating gives CASSTPVGNEQYF.

This chain uses TRBV2 with TRBJ1-2; D gene ambiguous. The V and J ends lost 2 bases and 4 bases respectively, with 11 bases between them. Germline V gene sequence: CDR1 SNHLY, CDR2 FYNNEI. The length of the CDR3 is 14 residues. Here the CDR3 reads CASSEQVFSYGYTF. DNA of the CDR3: TGTGCCAGCAGTGAACAGGTCTTCAGCTATGGCTACACCTTC.

The chain recombines TRBV19 with TRBJ1-2; D remains unclear. In germline, CDR1 is LNHDA, CDR2 SQIVND (reference sequence). The CDR3 contains 11 residues. V was clipped by 9 bases and J by 0 bases, with 5 bases between them. This chain's CDR3 is CASESNYGYTF. For the CDR3, the DNA is TGTGCCAGCGAATCTAACTATGGCTACACCTTC.

This chain uses TRBV4-2 with TRBJ1-3; 7 bases align to TRBD1. This CDR3 is 17 amino acids long. Trimming cost V 4 bases and J 0 bases; bases outside gene matches: 9. Germline V CDR1 and CDR2: LGHNA, YNFKEQ. Written as DNA, the CDR3 is TGTGCCAGCAGCCTAAGGGACAGCTCCGACTCTGGAAACACCATATATTTT. Translating gives CASSLRDSSDSGNTIYF.

The chain combines TRBV5-1 with TRBJ1-1; no clear D gene. The CDR3 is 15 residues long. Germline CDR1 SGHRS, CDR2 YFSETQ. Trimming took 1 base from V and 3 from J, leaving 13 bases between them. This CDR3 is CASSLSGPSYTEAFF. In DNA, the CDR3 is TGCGCCAGCAGCTTGAGTGGGCCTAGTTACACTGAAGCTTTCTTT.

This chain uses TRBV2 with TRBJ2-1, with 10 bases aligning to TRBD2. The CDR3 consists of 13 residues. The germline V gene encodes CDR1 SNHLY and CDR2 FYNNEI. V was pared by 6 bases and J by 5 bases, with 1 base of the junction left unmatched. Here the CDR3 reads CASSGTSDNEQFF. The CDR3 bases are TGTGCCAGCAGCGGGACTAGCGACAATGAGCAGTTCTTC. The full variable domain, in which reference TRBV2 and TRBJ2-1 provide the parts outside the CDR3, is EPEVTQTPSHQVTQMGQEVILRCVPISNHLYFYWYRQILGQKVEFLVSFYNNEISEKSEIFDDQFSVERPDGSNFTLKIRSTKLEDSAMYFCASSGTSDNEQFFGPGTRLTVL.

This rearrangement joins TRBV2 to TRBJ1-1; D gene uncertain. Deletions cut 4 bases from V and 6 bases from J, with 9 bases between. This CDR3 contains 12 residues. In germline, CDR1 is SNHLY, CDR2 FYNNEI. CDR3 amino acids: CASSVLGPEAFF. CDR3 nucleotide sequence: TGTGCCAGCAGTGTGTTAGGCCCTGAAGCTTTCTTT.